The 18 T cell receptor beta chains below all came from one sample that was sequenced in a study of Graves' ophthalmopathy and Graves' hyperthyroidism. RNA served as the template for amplifying TCR beta CDR3 regions. First-round RT-PCR employed HTBI primers, with a second-round multiplex PCR after it. TCRdb recomputed calls from the multiplex PCR reads with MiXCR, one row per CDR3 protein. The sample lists 170,000 or so distinct CDR3 sequences, more than 30% seen once, with less than 6% in the top ten. Sequencing input: peripheral blood. These TCRs come from a woman in her 40s with Graves' ophthalmopathy.

This clonotype was recorded many times. The chain couples TRBV2 to TRBJ1-1; TRBD1 matches at 9 bases. The CDR3 extends over 17 amino acids. CDR1 is SNHLY, CDR2 FYNNEI, per germline. V trimming: 5 bases; J trimming: 0 bases; junction bases outside the gene matches: 10. The CDR3 loop reads CASSRDRVGIMNTEAFF. CDR3 coding DNA: TGTGCCAGCAGTCGGGACAGGGTCGGGATCATGAACACTGAAGCTTTCTTT.

The rearrangement links TRBV11-1 to TRBJ2-7; possible D gene TRBD1, 8 bases. The V gene's germline CDR1 is SGHAT and CDR2 FQDESV (reference sequence). The V end lost 4 bases, the J end lost 3 bases, and 19 bases lay between the germline ends. This CDR3 is 16 amino acids long. The CDR3 sequence is CASSSLATGAGYEQYF. The CDR3 region has the DNA TGTGCCAGCAGCTCACTAGCGACAGGGGCAGGCTACGAGCAGTACTTC.

The sample holds many counts of this clonotype. The CDR3 DNA reads TGTGCCAGCACCCCGAACAGGGGCGTTTTGACCCAGTACTTC. Encoded protein: CASTPNRGVLTQYF. V gene TRBV28 combines with J gene TRBJ2-5; 7 bases align to TRBD1. The CDR3 runs to 14 residues. V lost 7 bases, J lost 7 bases, and 12 bases stayed unmatched. Per the germline V gene, CDR1 is MDHEN and CDR2 is SYDVKM.

At least ten counts were recorded for this clonotype. V and J are TRBV7-2 and TRBJ2-7; TRBD2 might be the D (5 bases). Trimming removed 1 base at V and 3 bases at J, with 13 bases between. There are 15 residues in the CDR3. Per germline, CDR1 SGHTA and CDR2 FQGNSA. The chain's CDR3 is CASSLVAGRNYEQYF. CDR3 nucleotides: TGTGCCAGCAGCTTAGTTGCGGGCAGGAACTACGAGCAGTACTTC.

The rearrangement uses TRBV28 and TRBJ2-7; the D gene is possibly TRBD2 (5 bases). CDR1 and CDR2 (germline): MDHEN, SYDVKM. The germline V and J ends were trimmed by 6 bases and 4 bases, with 16 bases remaining between them. CDR3 length: 14 residues. The CDR3, as DNA: TGTGCCAGCAGCACCTACGAGGGAGTTTACGAGCAGTACTTC. Its protein product is CASSTYEGVYEQYF.

This chain connects TRBV3-1 to TRBJ2-2; tentatively, D is TRBD1 (6 bases). CDR3 size: 13 residues. Germline-derived CDR1 and CDR2 are LGHDT and YNNKEL (reference sequence). The V end was cut by 3 bases, the J end by 6 bases, with 8 bases between. The CDR3 sequence: CASSQQGPGELFF. The CDR3 nucleotides are TGTGCCAGCAGCCAGCAGGGGCCCGGGGAGCTGTTTTTT.

J is TRBJ1-3 and V is TRBV7-8; maybe TRBD1 (5 bases). The CDR3 is made up of 15 amino acids. Germline CDR1 reads SGHVS; CDR2 reads FQNEAQ. V shed 0 bases and J shed 5 bases, with 11 bases lying between them. This chain's CDR3 is CASSLARDGRNTIYF. The CDR3 coding sequence is TGTGCCAGCAGCTTAGCAAGGGACGGGAGAAACACCATATATTTT.

This clonotype was recorded at least ten times. This rearrangement joins TRBV6-5 to TRBJ1-5, with D maybe TRBD1 (5 bases). CDR1 and CDR2 from the germline V gene are MNHEY and SVGAGI. V was clipped by 4 bases and J by 6 bases, with 10 bases between them. The CDR3 is 13 amino acids. CDR3 bases: TGTGCCAGCAGTTCCGAGGGGCGTCAGCCCCAGCATTTT. Translating gives CASSSEGRQPQHF.

There are many counts of this clonotype. The genes are TRBV2 and TRBJ2-7; D unclear. Germline V CDR1 and CDR2: SNHLY, FYNNEI. Trimming cost V 4 bases and J 2 bases, with 12 bases left between them. CDR3 length: 14 residues. CDR3 DNA sequence: TGTGCCAGCAGTGTTAGCAGTTCCACCTACGAGCAGTACTTC. Translated: CASSVSSSTYEQYF.

This clonotype occurred many times. The CDR3 bases are TGCAGCGTTGAGGGGGGGGCTAGCGCCTACAATGAGCAGTTCTTC. Protein product: CSVEGGASAYNEQFF. The V gene is TRBV29-1, the J gene TRBJ2-1; the D gene is possibly TRBD2 (7 bases). CDR1 and CDR2 from the germline V gene are SQVTM and ANQGSEA. The CDR3 consists of 15 residues. With 3 bases removed from V and 2 bases from J, the gap between germline ends came to 14 bases.

As to this clonotype: Germline is not matched at one junction end, which may reflect a read error. This chain connects TRBV6-2 or TRBV6-3 to TRBJ1-2; D ambiguous. This CDR3 has 13 amino acids. Germline CDR1 is MNHEY and CDR2 is SVGEGT. This CDR3 reads CASSYSMDYGYTF. Written as DNA, the CDR3 is TGTGCCAGCAGTTACTCGATGGACTATGGCTATACCTTC.

This chain uses TRBV6-1 with TRBJ1-1; perhaps TRBD1 as D (6 bases). Trimming cost V 6 bases and J 1 base, with 15 bases left between them. The CDR3 sequence is 15 residues long. In germline, CDR1 is MNHNS, CDR2 SASEGT. The CDR3 reads CASRRQDSTNTEAFF. The CDR3 DNA reads as TGTGCCAGCAGGCGACAGGATTCAACGAACACTGAAGCTTTCTTT.

In nucleotides, the CDR3 is TGTGCCAGCAGAGAGGACAGGGACATTCAGTACTTC. Translation gives CASREDRDIQYF. The chain recombines TRBV28 with TRBJ2-4, with TRBD1 matching 8 bases. Trimming cost V 6 bases and J 8 bases; bases outside gene matches: 3. CDR3 length: 12 amino acids. CDR1 is MDHEN, CDR2 SYDVKM, per germline.

V usage is TRBV6-1 and J usage is TRBJ2-5; 7 positions agree with TRBD1. This CDR3 has 14 residues. Germline V lookup: CDR1 MNHNS, CDR2 SASEGT. V lost 6 bases to trimming and J lost 4 bases; unmatched junction nucleotides: 8. This chain's CDR3 is CASSRQGSGETQYF. The CDR3 region has the DNA TGTGCCAGCAGCAGACAGGGCTCGGGAGAGACCCAGTACTTC.

This clonotype was detected many times. The chain combines TRBV12-3 or TRBV12-4 with TRBJ1-2; the D is unclear. The CDR3 loop spans 14 amino acids. The V and J ends lost 3 bases and 8 bases respectively, with 16 bases between them. CDR3 bases: TGTGCCAGCAGTTTGGGCAGCCGGGTGAGGGGCTACACCTTC. Translating gives CASSLGSRVRGYTF.

The CDR3, as DNA: TGTGCCAGCAGGGGGCTTGAAGCTTTCTTT. Translating gives CASRGLEAFF. This chain links TRBV6-5 with TRBJ1-1, with D perhaps TRBD1 (5 bases). Germline V gene data show CDR1 as MNHEY and CDR2 as SVGAGI. V shed 6 bases and J shed 7 bases, with 6 bases lying between them. The CDR3 spans 10 residues.

This clonotype has at least ten counts. CDR3 in amino acids: CASSSTGGSDTEAFF. DNA for the CDR3: TGTGCCAGCTCATCGACAGGGGGCAGTGACACTGAAGCTTTCTTT. The V call is TRBV18, the J call TRBJ1-1; TRBD1 matches 10 bases. CDR3 length equals 15 residues. Germline V gene data show CDR1 as KGHSH and CDR2 as LQKENI. J gave up 3 bases and V 5 bases, and 6 bases lay outside the gene matches. Full variable domain (outside the CDR3, taken from reference TRBV18 and TRBJ1-1): NAGVMQNPRHLVRRRGQEARLRCSPMKGHSHVYWYRQLPEEGLKFMVYLQKENIIDESGMPKERFSAEFPKEGPSILRIQQVVRGDSAAYFCASSSTGGSDTEAFFGQGTRLTVV.

The chain combines TRBV28 with TRBJ2-7; 8 nucleotides match TRBD1. This CDR3 has 15 residues. Germline values: CDR1 MDHEN, CDR2 SYDVKM. J was trimmed by 1 base and V by 6 bases; bases with no gene match: 8. In DNA form, the CDR3 reads TGTGCCAGCAGCCACCCCCGGGACAGGTCCTACGAGCAGTACTTC. It yields the protein CASSHPRDRSYEQYF.